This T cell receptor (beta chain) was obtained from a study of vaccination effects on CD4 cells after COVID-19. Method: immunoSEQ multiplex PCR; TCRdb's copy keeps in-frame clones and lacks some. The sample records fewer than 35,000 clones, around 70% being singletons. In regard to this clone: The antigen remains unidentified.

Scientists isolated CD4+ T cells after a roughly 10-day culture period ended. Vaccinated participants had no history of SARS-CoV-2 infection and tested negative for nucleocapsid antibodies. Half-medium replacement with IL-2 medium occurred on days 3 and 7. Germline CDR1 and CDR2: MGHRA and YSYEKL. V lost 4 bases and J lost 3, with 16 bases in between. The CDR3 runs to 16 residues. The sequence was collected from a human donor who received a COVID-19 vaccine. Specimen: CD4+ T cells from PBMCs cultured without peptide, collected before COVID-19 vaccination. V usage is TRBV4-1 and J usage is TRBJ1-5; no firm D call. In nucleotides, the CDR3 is TGCGCCAGCAGCCGATTGCCGCCTCGGTACAATCAGCCCCAGCATTTT. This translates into CASSRLPPRYNQPQHF.